The 23 T cell receptor beta chains in this list originate from one sample, sequenced in a study of blood T cell repertoires in COVID-19. TCRdb keeps only in-frame clones here, not all; method: immunoSEQ multiplex PCR. This table holds 200,000 to 250,000 clones, 80% to 90% found once. Sequencing was performed on PBMCs or T cells enriched from blood (not recorded which). All receptors derive from a woman aged 30 to 39 who had recovered from COVID-19.

This rearrangement joins TRBV19 to TRBJ2-6; no clear D gene. Trimming pared 9 bases from V and 2 bases from J, leaving 8 bases between. Per germline, CDR1 LNHDA and CDR2 SQIVND (reference sequence). This CDR3 spans 13 amino acids. In DNA, the CDR3 is TGTGCCAGCGACGGAGCTGGGGCCAACGTCCTGACTTTC. Its protein product is CASDGAGANVLTF.

This chain connects TRBV25-1 to TRBJ1-2; 7 bases are shared with TRBD1. This CDR3 region has 16 residues. Germline-derived CDR1 and CDR2 are MGHDK and SYGVNS. J was trimmed by 2 bases and V by 3 bases; bases with no gene match: 9. This CDR3 is CASSDPALTGNYGYTF. The DNA for the CDR3 is TGTGCCAGCAGTGATCCAGCCCTGACAGGGAACTATGGCTACACCTTC.

The V and J genes are TRBV11-3 and TRBJ2-1; 7 bases match TRBD1. The CDR3 has 14 residues. V lost 2 bases and J lost 3; bases outside the gene matches: 1. Per the germline V gene, CDR1 is SGHNT and CDR2 is YENEEA. In DNA, the CDR3 is TGTGCCAGCAGCTTATCAGGGGGCTACAATGAGCAGTTCTTC. This gives the protein CASSLSGGYNEQFF.

The chain employs TRBV6-2 or TRBV6-3 and TRBJ1-5, with 9 bases aligning to TRBD1. The CDR3 extends over 14 amino acids. The J segment lost 6 bases and the V segment lost 5 bases, leaving 5 bases of the junction unmatched. CDR1 and CDR2 (germline): MNHEY, SVGEGT. Here the CDR3 reads CASSRDRGTQPQHF. The CDR3 region has the DNA TGTGCCAGCAGTCGAGACAGGGGGACTCAGCCCCAGCATTTT.

The chain employs TRBV14 and TRBJ2-1; 8 bases map to TRBD2. The V and J ends lost 8 bases and 8 bases, in that order; junction bases with no gene match: 8. CDR3 length equals 13 residues. Germline V gene lookup returns CDR1 SGHDN and CDR2 FVKESK. As DNA, the CDR3 is TGTGCCAGCGGTCTGGGACTAGGTGATGAGCAGTTCTTC. Translation: CASGLGLGDEQFF. Full variable domain (remainder filled in from reference TRBV14 and TRBJ2-1): EAGVTQFPSHSVIEKGQTVTLRCDPISGHDNLYWYRRVMGKEIKFLLHFVKESKQDESGMPNNRFLAERTGGTYSTLKVQPAELEDSGVYFCASGLGLGDEQFFGPGTRLTVL.

This rearrangement joins TRBV20-1 to TRBJ2-7; 9 bases are a match to TRBD2. Looked up from germline, CDR1 is DFQATT and CDR2 is SNEGSKA (reference sequence). CDR3 length: 16 residues. J lost 7 bases, V lost 3 bases, and 16 bases had no gene match. CDR3 loop: CSASLLRAGGPGEQYF. The CDR3 nucleotides read TGCAGTGCTAGTCTCCTCCGAGCGGGAGGCCCGGGGGAGCAGTACTTC.

The genes are TRBV28 and TRBJ2-6; tentatively, D is TRBD2 (5 bases). This CDR3 is 15 amino acids long. V was clipped by 7 bases and J by 2 bases, with 12 bases between them. Per the germline V gene, CDR1 is MDHEN and CDR2 is SYDVKM. DNA of the CDR3: TGTGCCAGCAACACTAGGGTAACTGGGGCCAACGTCCTGACTTTC. Amino acid sequence: CASNTRVTGANVLTF.

V and J are TRBV7-2 and TRBJ2-7, with TRBD2 identical over 7 bases. Germline CDR1 reads SGHTA; CDR2 reads FQGNSA. The trim removed 2 bases at V and 3 bases at J, leaving 7 bases unmatched. CDR3 length: 15 amino acids. CDR3 sequence: CASSLLGGGYYEQYF. CDR3 sequence (DNA): TGTGCCAGCAGCTTACTGGGGGGAGGGTACTACGAGCAGTACTTC.

This rearrangement joins TRBV19 to TRBJ1-5, with D unclear. The CDR3 runs to 15 residues. Germline CDR1 and CDR2: LNHDA and SQIVND (reference sequence). With 3 bases removed from V and 4 bases from J, the gap between germline ends came to 13 bases. CDR3 sequence reads: CASSIQLADNQPQHF. The CDR3 nucleotides read TGTGCCAGTAGTATCCAATTGGCAGATAATCAGCCCCAGCATTTT.

The chain has TRBV7-9 and TRBJ1-6, with D hard to call. Germline CDR1 is SEHNR and CDR2 is FQNEAQ (reference sequence). V shed 5 bases and J shed 9 bases, with 8 bases lying between them. The CDR3 is 12 residues long. The CDR3, as DNA: TGTGCCAGCAGCGACAATACTTCACCCCTCCACTTT. Its protein product is CASSDNTSPLHF.

The CDR3: CASRAGFNSPLHF. Written as DNA, the CDR3 is TGTGCCAGTAGAGCAGGGTTTAATTCACCCCTCCACTTT. The chain has TRBV19 and TRBJ1-6, with D perhaps matching TRBD1 (5 bases). Trimming stripped 6 bases from V and 6 bases from J, with 9 bases between. The CDR3 consists of 13 residues. Germline assignment: CDR1 LNHDA and CDR2 SQIVND (reference sequence). Looking up the rest from reference TRBV19 and TRBJ1-6 gives the full variable domain: DGGITQSPKYLFRKEGQNVTLSCEQNLNHDAMYWYRQDPGQGLRLIYYSQIVNDFQKGDIAEGYSVSREKKESFPLTVTSAQKNPTAFYLCASRAGFNSPLHFGNGTRLTVT.

The V call is TRBV11-2, the J call TRBJ2-3; D remains ambiguous. Germline CDR1 is SGHAT and CDR2 is FQNNGV. Trimming took 2 bases from V and 6 from J, leaving 12 bases between them. The CDR3 is 14 residues long. CDR3 coding DNA: TGTGCCAGCAGCTTAACCACATCCGGGGATACGCAGTATTTT. As protein: CASSLTTSGDTQYF.

The chain employs TRBV29-1 and TRBJ2-2, with 7 nucleotides matching TRBD1. CDR3 length equals 15 residues. Germline assignment: CDR1 SQVTM and CDR2 ANQGSEA. With 7 bases clipped from V and 2 bases from J, the junction kept 10 bases outside the gene matches. This CDR3 is CSASGDRVNTGELFF. The DNA for the CDR3 is TGCAGCGCTTCCGGCGACAGGGTAAACACCGGGGAGCTGTTTTTT.

The chain uses TRBV24-1 and TRBJ2-2, with D possibly matching TRBD1 (5 bases). V was shortened by 3 bases and J by 5 bases, with 15 bases between the two germline ends. The CDR3 totals 16 residues. Germline V lookup: CDR1 KGHDR, CDR2 SFDVKD. The CDR3 coding sequence is TGTGCCACCAGTGATCTCCACCAGGGTCCGACCGGGGAGCTGTTTTTT. It yields the protein CATSDLHQGPTGELFF.

About this clone itself: Other DNA sequences in this sample translate to the same CDR3. The chain carries TRBV4-3 and TRBJ2-2; 7 nucleotides match TRBD2. Germline CDR1 is LGHNA and CDR2 is YSLEER. Losses at the gene ends were 1 base for V and 2 bases for J; bases not matched to a gene: 10. This CDR3 is built from 18 residues. The CDR3 sequence: CASSQAGPGTTNTGELFF. The CDR3 DNA reads as TGCGCCAGCAGCCAAGCCGGACCCGGGACTACAAACACCGGGGAGCTGTTTTTT.

This clone was seen once. J is TRBJ1-6 and V is TRBV4-2; 7 positions agree with TRBD1. V lost 4 bases to trimming and J lost 0 bases; unmatched junction nucleotides: 12. The CDR3 runs 19 residues. The germline CDR1 and CDR2 sequences are LGHNA and YNFKEQ. CDR3 sequence: CASSRVTRQGSSYNSPLHF. In DNA form, the CDR3 reads TGTGCCAGCAGCCGAGTGACCCGACAGGGAAGCTCCTATAATTCACCCCTCCACTTT.

The chain is built from TRBV5-1 and TRBJ2-1; TRBD1 matches at 9 bases. This CDR3 region has 14 residues. The germline V gene encodes CDR1 SGHRS and CDR2 YFSETQ. After removal of 4 bases from V and 7 bases from J, the junction contained 6 bases not matched to a gene. The CDR3: CASSPGQGPNEQFF. CDR3 DNA: TGCGCCAGCAGCCCGGGACAGGGCCCTAATGAGCAGTTCTTC.

The chain carries TRBV27 and TRBJ2-5; tentatively, D is TRBD2 (6 bases). The CDR3 length is 13 residues. Trimming pared 8 bases from V and 9 bases from J, leaving 19 bases between. Germline loops: CDR1 MNHEY, CDR2 SMNVEV (reference sequence). The CDR3 region has the DNA TGTGCCAGCGGGGGGAGCCCCCCCCGAGCCCAGTACTTC. Translated: CASGGSPPRAQYF.

The gene calls are TRBV5-6 and TRBJ1-2; possibly TRBD1 for D (5 bases). The CDR3 runs to 15 residues. V was clipped by 4 bases and J by 8 bases, with 21 bases between them. Germline CDR1 reads SGHDT; CDR2 reads YYEEEE. The CDR3 DNA is TGTGCCAGCAGCATGGGTGACACAACGGGGGGAGGCTACACCTTC. Its translation: CASSMGDTTGGGYTF. Looking up the rest from reference TRBV5-6 and TRBJ1-2 gives the full variable domain: DAGVTQSPTHLIKTRGQQVTLRCSPKSGHDTVSWYQQALGQGPQFIFQYYEEEERQRGNFPDRFSGHQFPNYSSELNVNALLLGDSALYLCASSMGDTTGGGYTFGSGTRLTVV.

This clone was counted a single time. The chain uses TRBV2 and TRBJ1-3, with D possibly being TRBD1 (6 bases). The CDR3 is made up of 14 amino acids. The germline V gene encodes CDR1 SNHLY and CDR2 FYNNEI. The germline V and J ends were trimmed by 4 bases and 3 bases, with 10 bases remaining between them. The chain's CDR3 is CASSGSRGGNTIYF. The DNA for the CDR3 is TGTGCCAGCAGTGGGAGCAGGGGTGGAAACACCATATATTTT.

The chain is built from TRBV7-3 and TRBJ2-1; tentative D call: TRBD1 (5 bases). The CDR3 totals 14 residues. The V end lost 0 bases, the J end lost 9 bases, and 12 bases lay between the germline ends. Germline values: CDR1 SGHTA, CDR2 FQGTGA. The CDR3 sequence: CASSLTGTGTEQFF. The CDR3 nucleotides read TGTGCCAGCAGCTTAACTGGCACAGGCACTGAGCAGTTCTTC.

The CDR3 nucleotides read TGCAGCGTAAGGGAGGGGGGGGAAGATACGCAGTATTTT. Translation: CSVREGGEDTQYF. This sequence joins TRBV29-1 and TRBJ2-3; D may be TRBD2 (7 bases). Germline V gives CDR1 SQVTM, CDR2 ANQGSEA. There are 13 residues in the CDR3. V dropped 6 bases and J dropped 5 bases, with 15 bases sitting between them.

This rearrangement joins TRBV7-9 to TRBJ1-1; D might be TRBD1 (5 bases). Per germline, CDR1 SEHNR and CDR2 FQNEAQ (reference sequence). Trimming cost V 7 bases and J 0 bases, with 12 bases left between them. The CDR3 contains 14 residues. Written as DNA, the CDR3 is TGTGCCAGCATGTGGCAGGGATTGAACACTGAAGCTTTCTTT. Protein product: CASMWQGLNTEAFF.